These 14 T cell receptor beta chains came from one sample sequenced in a study of spatial heterogeneity in lung cancer. The study's findings and limits: Expanded alpha and beta TCR counts within tumors tracked tumor mutation counts.

A single record per CDR3 protein comes from TCRdb applying MiXCR to the 5' RACE reads. Of several thousand distinct CDR3 sequences listed, around 4% are singletons. Their antigens remain unidentified. As to time point: sample taken at primary tumor resection. Sample: lung tumor tissue, taken at surgery. The receptors shown here come from a female donor with early-stage non-small cell lung cancer.

This sequence joins TRBV28 and TRBJ2-5; TRBD2 matches 8 bases. The germline V gene encodes CDR1 MDHEN and CDR2 SYDVKM. This CDR3 region has 15 residues. Trimming took 10 bases from V and 5 from J; bases not matched to a gene: 15. The CDR3 nucleotides are TGTGCCACCCGACTAGCGAGGTCACTAGGGGAGACCCAGTACTTC. Amino acids: CATRLARSLGETQYF.

Ten or more counts support this clonotype. The chain is built from TRBV9 and TRBJ2-7, with 9 bases lining up with TRBD1. V gave up 0 bases and J gave up 7 bases; unmatched junction bases: 8. The CDR3 loop spans 15 amino acids. Germline-derived CDR1 and CDR2 are SGDLS and YYNGEE. The CDR3, as DNA: TGTGCCAGCAGCGTAGGAGGGACAGGGAAGTGGGAGCAGTACTTC. Translating it yields CASSVGGTGKWEQYF.

This clonotype has ten or more counts. DNA for the CDR3: TGTGCCAGCAGCTTAGGTGAATTCAGGTCACCCCTCCACTTT. It yields the protein CASSLGEFRSPLHF. The chain links TRBV7-9 to TRBJ1-6; D remains unclear. Between the trimmed V and J ends, which lost 1 base and 10 bases, there was a span of 11 bases. This CDR3 has 14 residues. Per germline, CDR1 SEHNR and CDR2 FQNEAQ (reference sequence).

This clonotype is judged medium-sized. V and J are TRBV18 and TRBJ2-7; 9 bases are shared with TRBD2. Germline values: CDR1 KGHSH, CDR2 LQKENI. V shed 6 bases, J shed 5 bases, and the junction held 8 bases outside the gene matches. This CDR3 comprises 14 residues. CDR3 in DNA: TGTGCCAGCTCGTCTCTAGCGGGAAACGACGAGCAGTACTTC. Amino acid sequence: CASSSLAGNDEQYF. The complete variable domain, with remaining parts taken from reference TRBV18 and TRBJ2-7, reads NAGVMQNPRHLVRRRGQEARLRCSPMKGHSHVYWYRQLPEEGLKFMVYLQKENIIDESGMPKERFSAEFPKEGPSILRIQQVVRGDSAAYFCASSSLAGNDEQYFGPGTRLTVT.

This clonotype was observed many times. CDR3 amino acids: CASRPRGRWGDDTEAFF. In nucleotides, the CDR3 is TGTGCCAGCCGACCCAGGGGGCGCTGGGGTGACGACACTGAAGCTTTCTTT. The chain has TRBV19 and TRBJ1-1; 8 bases agree with TRBD1. The length of the CDR3 is 17 residues. The germline V gene encodes CDR1 LNHDA and CDR2 SQIVND (reference sequence). J gave up 3 bases and V 9 bases, and 18 bases lay outside the gene matches.

This clonotype was observed many times. This chain joins TRBV24-1 and TRBJ1-2; tentatively, D is TRBD1 (5 bases). CDR1 is KGHDR, CDR2 SFDVKD, per germline. The CDR3 runs 13 residues. Trimming left V 4 bases short and J 8 bases short, with 13 bases between. CDR3 sequence: CATSETEGRGYTF. DNA for the CDR3: TGTGCCACCAGTGAGACAGAGGGTAGAGGCTACACCTTC.

By share of the sample, this clonotype is medium-sized. The rearrangement links TRBV2 to TRBJ2-4; TRBD1 matches at 8 bases. This CDR3 region has 13 residues. CDR1 is SNHLY, CDR2 FYNNEI, per germline. With 6 bases clipped from V and 7 bases from J, the junction kept 5 bases outside the gene matches. CDR3 in amino acids: CASRLDRENIQYF. As DNA, the CDR3 is TGTGCCAGCAGATTGGACAGGGAGAACATTCAGTACTTC.

This clonotype was seen repeatedly, ten times or more. The V gene is TRBV20-1, the J gene TRBJ2-1; D is possibly TRBD1 (6 bases). V gave up 3 bases and J gave up 0 bases, with 12 bases separating them. The CDR3 has 15 amino acids. Germline lookup yields CDR1 DFQATT and CDR2 SNEGSKA (reference sequence). The CDR3 protein is CSARKGTLSYNEQFF. CDR3 nucleotides: TGCAGTGCTAGGAAGGGGACACTCTCCTACAATGAGCAGTTCTTC.

This clonotype has ten or more counts. J is TRBJ2-1 and V is TRBV20-1; 11 positions agree with TRBD2. This CDR3 has 16 residues. J lost 4 bases, V lost 1 base, and 6 bases had no gene match. Germline values: CDR1 DFQATT, CDR2 SNEGSKA (reference sequence). CDR3 DNA sequence: TGCAGTGCTAGAGCTCCCGGACTAGCGGGTTACAATGAGCAGTTCTTC. This sequence encodes CSARAPGLAGYNEQFF.

The table lists this clonotype with many counts. The V and J genes are TRBV6-5 and TRBJ2-1; unclear D gene. The CDR3 contains 14 residues. Per germline, CDR1 MNHEY and CDR2 SVGAGI. Trimming pared 4 bases from V and 8 bases from J, leaving 15 bases between. The CDR3 nucleotides are TGTGCCAGCAGTTCGCGTCTCCAACTTGATGAGCAGTTCTTC. Residues: CASSSRLQLDEQFF.

In its sample, this clonotype is medium-sized. The V gene is TRBV7-2, the J gene TRBJ2-1; the match to TRBD2 covers 8 bases. Looked up from germline, CDR1 is SGHTA and CDR2 is FQGNSA. The trim removed 1 base at V and 6 bases at J, leaving 8 bases unmatched. The CDR3 has 16 residues. The CDR3 protein is CASSLDGLAGLNEQFF. For the CDR3, the DNA is TGTGCCAGCAGCTTAGATGGGCTAGCGGGTCTCAATGAGCAGTTCTTC.

This clonotype is judged medium-sized (0.01 to 0.1%). The gene calls are TRBV19 and TRBJ2-3; D is ambiguous. Trimming took off 3 bases at V and 2 bases at J, with 9 bases between the two ends. Germline values: CDR1 LNHDA, CDR2 SQIVND (reference sequence). The CDR3 is 14 residues long. The CDR3 sequence is CASSISRNTDTQYF. In DNA, the CDR3 is TGTGCCAGTAGTATCAGTCGGAACACAGATACGCAGTATTTT.

This clonotype was seen many times. The CDR3 coding sequence is TGTGCCAGCAGTTATGGTCTAGCGGGAGGGCCGACTTACAATGAGCAGTTCTTC. It translates to CASSYGLAGGPTYNEQFF. The V call is TRBV6-2 or TRBV6-3, the J call TRBJ2-1; 12 bases map to TRBD2. The germline V gene has CDR1 MNHEY and CDR2 SVGEGT. V shed 3 bases and J 4 bases; nucleotides not matched to a gene: 10. There are 18 residues in the CDR3.

This clonotype was recorded a few times. V gene TRBV18 combines with J gene TRBJ1-1, with 7 bases matching TRBD1. Germline V gives CDR1 KGHSH, CDR2 LQKENI. The CDR3 consists of 15 residues. The ends lost 2 bases at V and 5 bases at J; junction bases unmatched: 8. The CDR3, as DNA: TGTGCCAGCTCACCAGGGCAGGGGGTAAATACTGAAGCTTTCTTT. It translates to CASSPGQGVNTEAFF. The full variable domain, with the rest looked up from reference TRBV18 and TRBJ1-1, is NAGVMQNPRHLVRRRGQEARLRCSPMKGHSHVYWYRQLPEEGLKFMVYLQKENIIDESGMPKERFSAEFPKEGPSILRIQQVVRGDSAAYFCASSPGQGVNTEAFFGQGTRLTVV.